The clone carrying this T cell receptor (beta chain) has a handful of counts. Its antigen is as yet unknown. The data originate from a study of T cell repertoires in cytomegalovirus infection. Study-level background: It was the public TCR beta signatures that indicated both CMV infection and matching HLA type. Study outcomes and limitations: Based on cumulative public TCR beta family frequency, carriers of CMV plus the relevant HLA were identified. HLA-C-restricted CMV-specific TCR beta clonotypes prevailed in the ex vivo response.

Using its own MiXCR run on the reads, TCRdb lists one record per CDR3 protein. The sample has approximately 100,000 distinct CDR3 sequences, around 28% seen once; the top ten hold 81%. Germline CDR1 SGHVS, CDR2 FNYEAQ. CDR3 length: 16 amino acids. With 5 bases removed from V and 2 bases from J, the gap between germline ends came to 15 bases. V gene TRBV7-6 combines with J gene TRBJ2-2, with no clear D. The sample here was CD8+ T cells from cultured PBMCs, taken from culture after CMV antigen stimulation. The receptor's source is a human donor in good health (CMV status not recorded). Some clones in this sample may be carry-over from other donors' samples. CDR3 sequence: CASSTEGRKNTGELFF. CDR3 coding DNA: TGTGCCAGCAGCACTGAAGGACGGAAAAACACCGGGGAGCTGTTTTTT. Combining the CDR3 with reference TRBV7-6 and TRBJ2-2 gives the whole variable domain GAGVSQSPRYKVTKRGQDVALRCDPISGHVSLYWYRQALGQGPEFLTYFNYEAQQDKSGLPNDRFSAERPEGSISTLTIQRTEQRDSAMYRCASSTEGRKNTGELFFGEGSRLTVL.